This passage covers 8 T cell receptor beta chains from one sample sequenced in a study of blood T cell repertoires in COVID-19. Repertoires were generated with immunoSEQ multiplex PCR, while TCRdb's copy carries only in-frame clones and drops some. The sample yields 250,000 to 300,000 clones, around 87% seen once. Input material: peripheral blood. The receptors come from a man aged 18 to 30 with active or convalescent COVID-19.

The rearrangement uses TRBV7-2 and TRBJ1-2, with D unresolved. This CDR3 has 15 amino acids. Trimming removed 1 base at V and 7 bases at J, with 16 bases between. Germline values: CDR1 SGHTA, CDR2 FQGNSA. The CDR3 coding sequence is TGTGCCAGCAGCTTAGATTATTTCCAGGCCCTTGGCTACACCTTC. Residues: CASSLDYFQALGYTF.

A few counts support this clone. The V call is TRBV19, the J call TRBJ2-7; D is possibly TRBD2 (5 bases). Germline V lookup: CDR1 LNHDA, CDR2 SQIVND (reference sequence). V was cut by 5 bases and J by 0 bases, with 14 bases left in between. CDR3 length equals 15 residues. As DNA, the CDR3 is TGTGCCAGTAGTGCTATGGCGGGTCCCTCCTACGAGCAGTACTTC. Encoded protein: CASSAMAGPSYEQYF.

The chain recombines TRBV18 with TRBJ2-2; D gene unclear. The germline gives CDR1 KGHSH, CDR2 LQKENI. V dropped 3 bases and J dropped 1 base, with 12 bases sitting between them. The CDR3 spans 16 residues. The CDR3, as DNA: TGTGCCAGCTCACCTTCTAATCTAGGGAACACCGGGGAGCTGTTTTTT. Translated: CASSPSNLGNTGELFF.

About this clone itself: This same CDR3 is encoded by further DNA sequences in the sample. This sequence joins TRBV30 and TRBJ1-2; D perhaps matches TRBD1 (6 bases). CDR1 GTSNPN and CDR2 SVGIG come from the germline V gene (reference sequence). V shed 4 bases and J shed 4 bases, with 10 bases lying between them. The CDR3 has 12 amino acids. CDR3 amino acids: CAWTDSSYGYTF. Here the CDR3 DNA reads TGTGCCTGGACGGACAGTTCCTATGGCTACACCTTC.

The genes are TRBV11-2 and TRBJ2-3; 8 bases align to TRBD1. V lost 7 bases and J lost 0; bases outside the gene matches: 9. Germline-derived CDR1 and CDR2 are SGHAT and FQNNGV. The CDR3 sequence is 16 residues long. CDR3 sequence reads: CASTKNRDRSTDTQYF. The CDR3 DNA reads TGTGCCAGCACCAAGAACCGGGACAGGAGCACAGATACGCAGTATTTT.

The chain couples TRBV2 to TRBJ1-6; maybe TRBD1 (6 bases). The CDR3 totals 15 residues. Germline V lookup: CDR1 SNHLY, CDR2 FYNNEI. The V and J ends lost 5 bases and 10 bases respectively, with 18 bases between them. This CDR3 is CASSFYGGPRSPLHF. CDR3 DNA: TGTGCCAGCAGTTTCTACGGGGGGCCTCGGTCACCCCTCCACTTT.

The gene calls are TRBV5-6 and TRBJ2-5, with TRBD2 matching 7 bases. From germline, CDR1 is SGHDT and CDR2 YYEEEE. Trimming took 2 bases from V and 2 from J; bases not matched to a gene: 9. The CDR3 covers 16 residues. The CDR3 coding sequence is TGTGCCAGCAGCTTCGAGTCTAGCGGAAATCAAGAGACCCAGTACTTC. This codes for CASSFESSGNQETQYF.

The gene calls are TRBV20-1 and TRBJ2-3; 10 bases match TRBD2. CDR3 size: 16 residues. J gave up 4 bases and V 3 bases, and 10 bases lay outside the gene matches. CDR1 and CDR2 (germline): DFQATT, SNEGSKA (reference sequence). The CDR3 region is CSASPTSGVGADTQYF. CDR3 nucleotide sequence: TGCAGTGCTAGTCCCACTAGCGGGGTCGGGGCAGATACGCAGTATTTT.